Listed below are T cell receptor beta chains from one sample, sequenced in a study of CD8 T cells in Susac syndrome. Using its own MiXCR run on the immunoSEQ multiplex PCR reads, TCRdb lists one record per CDR3 protein. The sample comprises around 150,000 distinct CDR3 sequences, roughly 94% of which are singletons, and roughly 0.1% rests with the top ten. Specimen: CD4+ T cells from PBMCs. All receptors come from a human donor with multiple sclerosis. Each CDR3 is given with its conserved first and last residue. Each record gives: clone size, D gene, J gene, V gene, CDR3 protein, CDR3 DNA. D genes are given only for firm matches. Rows may omit the clone size; those that give it use once, few, many or a size class.

abundance: NA
d_gene: NA
j_gene: TRBJ1-1
v_gene: TRBV3-1
CDR3aa: CASSLGAEAFF
CDR3nt: TGTGCCAGCAGTCTAGGGGCTGAAGCTTTCTTT

abundance: NA
d_gene: TRBD2
j_gene: TRBJ2-5
v_gene: TRBV7-9
CDR3aa: CASSYSGLAEETQYF
CDR3nt: TGTGCCAGCAGCTATAGCGGACTAGCGGAAGAGACCCAGTACTTC

abundance: NA
d_gene: TRBD2
j_gene: TRBJ2-2
v_gene: TRBV7-2
CDR3aa: CASSPRTSGSTGELFF
CDR3nt: TGTGCCAGCAGCCCGCGGACTAGCGGGAGCACCGGGGAGCTGTTTTTT

abundance: NA
d_gene: NA
j_gene: TRBJ1-2
v_gene: TRBV9
CDR3aa: CASSVAFKTTGTSF
CDR3nt: TGTGCCAGCAGCGTAGCCTTTAAGACAACCGGGACGTCCTTC

abundance: NA
d_gene: NA
j_gene: TRBJ1-2
v_gene: TRBV6-6
CDR3aa: CASNTGREGYGYTF
CDR3nt: TGTGCCAGTAACACCGGCAGGGAAGGTTATGGCTACACCTTC

abundance: NA
d_gene: NA
j_gene: TRBJ2-7
v_gene: TRBV29-1
CDR3aa: CSVEAGREQYF
CDR3nt: TGCAGCGTTGAAGCGGGTCGCGAGCAGTACTTC

abundance: NA
d_gene: TRBD2
j_gene: TRBJ2-5
v_gene: TRBV20-1
CDR3aa: CSASSGSALQETQYF
CDR3nt: TGCAGTGCTTCTAGCGGGAGCGCCCTTCAAGAGACCCAGTACTTC

abundance: once
d_gene: NA
j_gene: TRBJ1-2
v_gene: TRBV3-1
CDR3aa: CASSPGRRSYGYTF
CDR3nt: TGTGCCAGCAGCCCGGGCCGCCGGTCTTATGGCTACACCTTC

abundance: once
d_gene: NA
j_gene: TRBJ1-5
v_gene: TRBV30
CDR3aa: CAWSGVSDGQPQHF
CDR3nt: TGTGCCTGGAGTGGGGTTAGCGACGGTCAGCCCCAGCATTTT

abundance: NA
d_gene: TRBD2
j_gene: TRBJ2-3
v_gene: TRBV6-6
CDR3aa: CASSDRLAGTDTQYF
CDR3nt: TGTGCCAGCAGTGATCGACTAGCGGGCACAGATACGCAGTATTTT

abundance: NA
d_gene: NA
j_gene: TRBJ1-4
v_gene: TRBV30
CDR3aa: CAWRGKWGGPKDEKLFF
CDR3nt: TGTGCCTGGAGAGGGAAGTGGGGGGGCCCGAAAGACGAAAAACTGTTTTTT

abundance: NA
d_gene: NA
j_gene: TRBJ2-7
v_gene: TRBV28
CDR3aa: CASTQDPTYEQYF
CDR3nt: TGTGCCAGCACTCAAGACCCCACCTACGAGCAGTACTTC

abundance: NA
d_gene: NA
j_gene: TRBJ1-2
v_gene: TRBV15
CDR3aa: CATSRTGGGYTF
CDR3nt: TGTGCCACCAGCAGGACCGGCGGTGGCTACACCTTC

abundance: NA
d_gene: NA
j_gene: TRBJ2-3
v_gene: TRBV20-1
CDR3aa: CSARVGGTSTDTQYF
CDR3nt: TGCAGTGCTAGAGTTGGCGGTACCAGCACAGATACGCAGTATTTT

abundance: NA
d_gene: NA
j_gene: TRBJ2-1
v_gene: TRBV19
CDR3aa: CASSIAPRGGYHYNEQFF
CDR3nt: TGTGCCAGTAGTATAGCCCCCCGGGGCGGCTACCACTACAATGAGCAGTTCTTC

abundance: NA
d_gene: NA
j_gene: TRBJ1-2
v_gene: TRBV9
CDR3aa: CASSVQGTGKEGYTF
CDR3nt: TGTGCCAGCAGCGTACAGGGGACGGGAAAAGAGGGCTACACCTTC

abundance: NA
d_gene: NA
j_gene: TRBJ1-4
v_gene: TRBV20-1
CDR3aa: CSASNPANEKLFF
CDR3nt: TGCAGTGCTAGTAATCCCGCTAATGAAAAACTGTTTTTT

abundance: once
d_gene: TRBD2
j_gene: TRBJ2-1
v_gene: TRBV5-1
CDR3aa: CASSVGLAGLRFF
CDR3nt: TGCGCCAGCAGCGTCGGACTAGCGGGACTCAGGTTCTTC

abundance: NA
d_gene: TRBD1
j_gene: TRBJ1-3
v_gene: TRBV12-3/TRBV12-4
CDR3aa: CASSLFSGGRTGNTIYF
CDR3nt: TGTGCCAGCAGTTTATTCTCAGGGGGACGTACTGGAAACACCATATATTTT

abundance: NA
d_gene: TRBD2
j_gene: TRBJ2-3
v_gene: TRBV4-1
CDR3aa: CASRPFWGSGSTDTQYF
CDR3nt: TGCGCCAGCAGACCTTTTTGGGGTAGCGGGAGTACAGATACGCAGTATTTT

abundance: NA
d_gene: TRBD2
j_gene: TRBJ2-1
v_gene: TRBV20-1
CDR3aa: CSAQAGLAAYNEQFF
CDR3nt: TGCAGTGCCCAGGCTGGACTAGCGGCCTACAATGAGCAGTTCTTC

abundance: NA
d_gene: NA
j_gene: TRBJ1-5
v_gene: TRBV6-2/TRBV6-3
CDR3aa: CASSYSYGGGVGNQPQHF
CDR3nt: TGTGCCAGCAGTTACTCCTATGGTGGCGGGGTAGGGAATCAGCCCCAGCATTTT

abundance: NA
d_gene: NA
j_gene: TRBJ2-6
v_gene: TRBV29-1
CDR3aa: CSVPHTGSGANVLTF
CDR3nt: TGCAGCGTTCCCCACACAGGGTCTGGGGCCAACGTCCTGACTTTC

abundance: NA
d_gene: NA
j_gene: TRBJ1-5
v_gene: TRBV30
CDR3aa: CAWSLDSLRNQPQHF
CDR3nt: TGTGCCTGGAGTTTGGACAGTTTACGCAATCAGCCCCAGCATTTT

abundance: NA
d_gene: NA
j_gene: TRBJ2-2
v_gene: TRBV4-1
CDR3aa: CASSQGGGQSRTGELFF
CDR3nt: TGCGCCAGCAGCCAAGGTGGTGGCCAGTCAAGGACCGGGGAGCTGTTTTTT

abundance: NA
d_gene: TRBD1
j_gene: TRBJ1-2
v_gene: TRBV30
CDR3aa: CAWSLTGGWGGYTF
CDR3nt: TGTGCCTGGAGCTTAACAGGGGGTTGGGGCGGCTACACCTTC

abundance: NA
d_gene: NA
j_gene: TRBJ1-2
v_gene: TRBV2
CDR3aa: CASSELGQVGYTF
CDR3nt: TGTGCCAGCAGTGAATTGGGGCAAGTAGGCTACACCTTC

abundance: NA
d_gene: TRBD1
j_gene: TRBJ1-2
v_gene: TRBV7-2
CDR3aa: CASSDRGIVDGYTF
CDR3nt: TGTGCCAGCAGCGACAGGGGGATTGTGGATGGCTACACCTTC

abundance: NA
d_gene: TRBD1
j_gene: TRBJ2-7
v_gene: TRBV5-4
CDR3aa: CATTGTDYEQYF
CDR3nt: TGTGCCACCACCGGGACAGACTACGAGCAGTACTTC

abundance: NA
d_gene: NA
j_gene: TRBJ2-1
v_gene: TRBV30
CDR3aa: CAWSLTNNEQFF
CDR3nt: TGTGCCTGGAGCCTCACTAACAATGAGCAGTTCTTC

abundance: NA
d_gene: NA
j_gene: TRBJ2-6
v_gene: TRBV11-2
CDR3aa: CASSSASSGANVLTF
CDR3nt: TGTGCCAGCAGCTCAGCTAGCTCTGGGGCCAACGTCCTGACTTTC

abundance: NA
d_gene: NA
j_gene: TRBJ1-2
v_gene: TRBV30
CDR3aa: CAWSSTGFRLGYTF
CDR3nt: TGTGCCTGGAGTTCGACGGGGTTTCGTCTTGGCTACACCTTC

abundance: NA
d_gene: NA
j_gene: TRBJ1-1
v_gene: TRBV6-5
CDR3aa: CASSYGIGTGAFF
CDR3nt: TGTGCCAGCAGTTACGGAATCGGGACCGGGGCTTTCTTT

abundance: NA
d_gene: TRBD1
j_gene: TRBJ2-1
v_gene: TRBV5-1
CDR3aa: CASSLEGTGGTNNEQFF
CDR3nt: TGCGCCAGCAGCTTGGAGGGCACAGGGGGCACTAACAATGAGCAGTTCTTC

abundance: NA
d_gene: TRBD2
j_gene: TRBJ2-5
v_gene: TRBV20-1
CDR3aa: CSASRREGGETQYF
CDR3nt: TGCAGTGCTAGCAGGCGGGAGGGGGGGGAGACCCAGTACTTC